The 10 T cell receptor beta chains listed next were all sequenced from one sample in a study of CD8 T cells in ankylosing spondylitis. Antigens of these TCRs are unknown. Whole-study findings and limits: One TCR beta motif, made up of eight highly homologous variants, appeared characteristic of ankylosing spondylitis blood.

In TCRdb, the 5' RACE reads were re-called with MiXCR into one record per CDR3 protein. The data show around 430,000 distinct CDR3 sequences, 17% seen once. The specimen was blood, either unsorted or a sorted T cell fraction (not recorded which). All receptors come from a male donor with ankylosing spondylitis.

The V and J genes are TRBV29-1 and TRBJ1-2; the D gene is possibly TRBD1 (5 bases). The V end was cut by 3 bases, the J end by 7 bases, with 12 bases between. CDR3 size: 12 residues. Germline values: CDR1 SQVTM, CDR2 ANQGSEA. The CDR3 sequence is CSVEGGAVGYTF. In nucleotides, the CDR3 is TGCAGCGTTGAGGGAGGGGCCGTTGGCTACACCTTC.

This chain uses TRBV20-1 with TRBJ2-7; no firm D call. Germline V CDR1 and CDR2: DFQATT, SNEGSKA (reference sequence). The CDR3 consists of 12 residues. Trimming removed 6 bases from V and 3 bases from J, with 12 bases in between. The CDR3 DNA reads TGCAGTGCCAAGGGTACCATCTACGAGCAGTACTTC. Its protein product is CSAKGTIYEQYF.

This clonotype was seen only a few times. This chain uses TRBV5-1 with TRBJ1-4; possibly TRBD1 for D (6 bases). In germline, CDR1 is SGHRS, CDR2 YFSETQ. Trimming took 4 bases from V and 4 from J, leaving 11 bases between them. CDR3 length: 14 residues. The CDR3 DNA follows: TGCGCCAGCAGCGGAGGACAGATTAATGAAAAACTGTTTTTT. This gives the protein CASSGGQINEKLFF.

This clonotype was detected only a few times. The chain recombines TRBV28 with TRBJ2-1, with 11 bases fitting TRBD2. Trimming at V came to 5 bases and at J to 3 bases, leaving 3 bases not matched to a gene. Germline CDR1 MDHEN, CDR2 SYDVKM. The CDR3 spans 15 residues. Here the CDR3 reads CASSPLAGDYNEQFF. The DNA for the CDR3 is TGTGCCAGCAGTCCACTAGCGGGGGACTACAATGAGCAGTTCTTC.

The chain employs TRBV29-1 and TRBJ2-6; D is undetermined. This CDR3 has 12 residues. CDR1 SQVTM and CDR2 ANQGSEA come from the germline V gene. V lost 6 bases to trimming and J lost 2 bases, with 5 bases between them. CDR3 DNA sequence: TGCAGCGTAACAGCTGGGGCCAACGTCCTGACTTTC. As protein: CSVTAGANVLTF.

J is TRBJ1-1 and V is TRBV4-2; D is undetermined. Germline V CDR1 and CDR2: LGHNA, YNFKEQ. Trimming took off 5 bases at V and 6 bases at J, with 13 bases between the two ends. The CDR3 contains 13 residues. The CDR3 nucleotides read TGTGCCAGCAGCGCTCCCGGGGTGGCTGAAGCTTTCTTT. This sequence encodes CASSAPGVAEAFF.

The chain is built from TRBV20-1 and TRBJ2-7; D is possibly TRBD2 (5 bases). Looked up from germline, CDR1 is DFQATT and CDR2 is SNEGSKA (reference sequence). V dropped 0 bases and J dropped 0 bases, with 18 bases sitting between them. The CDR3 consists of 17 residues. The CDR3 coding sequence is TGCAGTGCTAGAGATCTAGCTCAGCTCCCGAGCTCCTACGAGCAGTACTTC. This gives the protein CSARDLAQLPSSYEQYF.

This clonotype appeared a few times. The gene calls are TRBV2 and TRBJ2-1; 13 bases match TRBD2. The CDR3 runs 17 residues. CDR1 is SNHLY, CDR2 FYNNEI, per germline. The trim removed 4 bases at V and 6 bases at J, leaving 9 bases unmatched. CDR3 nucleotide sequence: TGTGCCAGCAGTGCCCTAGGACTAGCGGGAGAAGTCAATGAGCAGTTCTTC. It translates to CASSALGLAGEVNEQFF.

This clonotype was picked up a small number of times. This chain joins TRBV12-3 or TRBV12-4 and TRBJ2-3; D may be TRBD2 (6 bases). The CDR3 extends over 13 amino acids. Between the trimmed V and J ends, which lost 8 bases and 6 bases, there was a span of 15 bases. The CDR3 loop is CASVERAADTQYF. The CDR3, as DNA: TGTGCCAGCGTGGAGCGGGCGGCGGATACGCAGTATTTT.

The chain couples TRBV27 to TRBJ1-3; tentative D call: TRBD1 (5 bases). This CDR3 contains 17 residues. Looked up from germline, CDR1 is MNHEY and CDR2 is SMNVEV (reference sequence). V was shortened by 5 bases and J by 2 bases, with 19 bases between the two germline ends. The CDR3 DNA reads as TGTGCCAGCAGTCCAAACCCAGGGTCTGGTGCTGGAAACACCATATATTTT. Its translation is CASSPNPGSGAGNTIYF.